These T cell receptor beta chains were read from a single sample in a study of blood T cell repertoires in COVID-19. The method was immunoSEQ multiplex PCR; TCRdb's version includes in-frame clones alone and lacks a portion of them. The data show fewer than 650,000 clones, about 89% seen once. The sequenced sample was peripheral blood. The receptors here all came from a woman in her 50s with COVID-19, enrolled during active disease. The CDR3 runs from the conserved cysteine through the conserved F or W. D genes are given only for firm matches. Part of the rows lack a size; the others show once, few, many or a class for expanded clones.

V gene: TRBV6-6; J gene: TRBJ2-3; clone size: once; D gene: TRBD2; CDR3 DNA: TGTGCCAGCAGGGGCGGGACTAGTACCGATACGCAGTATTTT; CDR3 protein: CASRGGTSTDTQYF
V gene: TRBV19; J gene: TRBJ1-2; clone size: -; D gene: -; CDR3 DNA: TGTGCCAGTAGGCAGGGGACCGAGAACTATGGCTACACCTTC; CDR3 protein: CASRQGTENYGYTF
V gene: TRBV5-4; J gene: TRBJ2-5; clone size: -; D gene: -; CDR3 DNA: TGTGCCAGCAGCTTGGTAGGGGGGGTAGAGACCCAGTACTTC; CDR3 protein: CASSLVGGVETQYF
V gene: TRBV18; J gene: TRBJ2-3; clone size: -; D gene: -; CDR3 DNA: TGTGCCAGCTCACCCTCCGTCCCCACAGATACGCAGTATTTT; CDR3 protein: CASSPSVPTDTQYF
V gene: TRBV25-1; J gene: TRBJ2-1; clone size: -; D gene: TRBD2; CDR3 DNA: TGTGCCAGCAGTGAATTGGGACTAGCGGGGGGGCTCAAGAATGAGCAGTTCTTC; CDR3 protein: CASSELGLAGGLKNEQFF
V gene: TRBV18; J gene: TRBJ1-3; clone size: -; D gene: -; CDR3 DNA: TGTGCCAGCTCACCACAAATCGCGGCAGGGTCTGGAAACACCATATATTTT; CDR3 protein: CASSPQIAAGSGNTIYF
V gene: TRBV3-1/TRBV3-2; J gene: TRBJ1-1; clone size: -; D gene: TRBD1; CDR3 DNA: TGTGCCAGCAGCCCGTTACAGGGGGAGACTGAAGCTTTCTTT; CDR3 protein: CASSPLQGETEAFF
V gene: TRBV7-9; J gene: TRBJ2-1; clone size: -; D gene: -; CDR3 DNA: TGTGCCAGCAGCCTGGACTTCCTTCAGGAGCAGTTCTTC; CDR3 protein: CASSLDFLQEQFF
V gene: TRBV7-2; J gene: TRBJ2-3; clone size: -; D gene: -; CDR3 DNA: TGTGCCAGCAGAGACAACGGGGGTTACACAGATACGCAGTATTTT; CDR3 protein: CASRDNGGYTDTQYF
V gene: TRBV5-1; J gene: TRBJ2-5; clone size: -; D gene: TRBD2; CDR3 DNA: TGCGCCAGCAGCTTGGTCGGCGGGGGGGCCACGGAGACCCAGTACTTC; CDR3 protein: CASSLVGGGATETQYF
V gene: TRBV5-8; J gene: TRBJ1-1; clone size: -; D gene: -; CDR3 DNA: TGTGCCAGCAGCTTCCGGGGGTACACTGAAGCTTTCTTT; CDR3 protein: CASSFRGYTEAFF
V gene: TRBV9; J gene: TRBJ1-1; clone size: -; D gene: TRBD1; CDR3 DNA: TGTGCCAGCAGCGTTCAGGGGGCGACTGAAGCTTTCTTT; CDR3 protein: CASSVQGATEAFF
V gene: TRBV13; J gene: TRBJ2-7; clone size: -; D gene: TRBD2; CDR3 DNA: TGTGCCAGCAGGGGTCGTCCACTAGCGGGGGGACATTACGAGCAGTACTTC; CDR3 protein: CASRGRPLAGGHYEQYF
V gene: TRBV5-1; J gene: TRBJ2-1; clone size: few; D gene: -; CDR3 DNA: TGCGCCAGCAGCTTGGGAGACAGCCCCTACAATGAGCAGTTCTTC; CDR3 protein: CASSLGDSPYNEQFF
V gene: TRBV9; J gene: TRBJ2-6; clone size: -; D gene: -; CDR3 DNA: TGTGCCAGCAGCCCCCACTCTGGGGCCAACGTCCTGACTTTC; CDR3 protein: CASSPHSGANVLTF
V gene: TRBV27; J gene: TRBJ2-7; clone size: -; D gene: -; CDR3 DNA: TGTGCCAGCAGTCTAGGGGCTTTCCACGAGCAGTACTTC; CDR3 protein: CASSLGAFHEQYF
V gene: TRBV2; J gene: TRBJ2-1; clone size: -; D gene: -; CDR3 DNA: TGTGCCAGCAGTGAACAGGGGTACAATGAGCAGTTCTTC; CDR3 protein: CASSEQGYNEQFF
V gene: TRBV27; J gene: TRBJ2-7; clone size: few; D gene: TRBD2; CDR3 DNA: TGTGCCAGCAGTCCTTGGTTAGGGACTAACGATTACGAGCAGTACTTC; CDR3 protein: CASSPWLGTNDYEQYF
V gene: TRBV30; J gene: TRBJ1-4; clone size: -; D gene: -; CDR3 DNA: TGTGCCTGGAGAGGGAGAGGAGTTGAAAAACTGTTTTTT; CDR3 protein: CAWRGRGVEKLFF
V gene: TRBV5-4; J gene: TRBJ2-3; clone size: once; D gene: -; CDR3 DNA: TGTGCCAGCAGCTTGTCCAGGGGCGCGAGCACAGATACGCAGTATTTT; CDR3 protein: CASSLSRGASTDTQYF
V gene: TRBV4-1; J gene: TRBJ2-3; clone size: -; D gene: -; CDR3 DNA: TGCGCCAGCAGCCAACCTCGAGCAATAGATACGCAGTATTTT; CDR3 protein: CASSQPRAIDTQYF
V gene: TRBV11-3; J gene: TRBJ2-7; clone size: -; D gene: TRBD1; CDR3 DNA: TGTGCCAGCAGCTCCTCCCGGGACAGGGCCCCTATGAAGCAGTACTTC; CDR3 protein: CASSSSRDRAPMKQYF
V gene: TRBV5-4; J gene: TRBJ2-7; clone size: once; D gene: -; CDR3 DNA: TGTGCCAGCACGGGAAACCTGGACTCCGAGCAGTACTTC; CDR3 protein: CASTGNLDSEQYF
V gene: TRBV9; J gene: TRBJ2-3; clone size: -; D gene: -; CDR3 DNA: TGTGCCAGCAGCTTGTACGACAGTATCACAGATACGCAGTATTTT; CDR3 protein: CASSLYDSITDTQYF
V gene: TRBV24-1; J gene: TRBJ2-5; clone size: -; D gene: -; CDR3 DNA: TGTGCCACCAGTGAGGGGACTGGTGGGGAGACCCAGTACTTC; CDR3 protein: CATSEGTGGETQYF
V gene: TRBV10-3; J gene: TRBJ2-5; clone size: -; D gene: -; CDR3 DNA: TGTGCCATCAGTGACAGACAGACGTACCAAGAGACCCAGTACTTC; CDR3 protein: CAISDRQTYQETQYF
V gene: TRBV18; J gene: TRBJ1-2; clone size: once; D gene: TRBD1; CDR3 DNA: TGTGCCAGCTCACCATCAGGGGGACTTTCTAACTATGGCTACACCTTC; CDR3 protein: CASSPSGGLSNYGYTF
V gene: TRBV15; J gene: TRBJ1-5; clone size: -; D gene: -; CDR3 DNA: TGTGCCACCAGCAGATCTAAATATGGGGGGAACCAGCCCCAGCATTTT; CDR3 protein: CATSRSKYGGNQPQHF
V gene: TRBV9; J gene: TRBJ2-3; clone size: -; D gene: TRBD2; CDR3 DNA: TGTGCCAGCACCTCGGGGGGGGGTAGCACAGATACGCAGTATTTT; CDR3 protein: CASTSGGGSTDTQYF